What follows are 30 T cell receptor beta chains derived from one specimen sequenced in a study of blood T cell repertoires in COVID-19. Clones were sequenced by immunoSEQ multiplex PCR, and TCRdb holds only the in-frame ones, with some missing. The table records roughly 200,000 clones, 87% of them present only once. The sample taken for sequencing was peripheral blood. The receptors come from a man aged 60-69 years who had recovered from COVID-19.

The chain recombines TRBV19 with TRBJ2-3, with TRBD2 matching 14 bases. V dropped 10 bases and J dropped 5; count of bases not matched to a gene: 20. Germline V gives CDR1 LNHDA, CDR2 SQIVND (reference sequence). The CDR3 runs 19 residues. CDR3 loop: CATKRTGTSGGVRRDTQYF. The CDR3 bases are TGTGCCACCAAGCGGACCGGGACTAGCGGGGGAGTAAGGAGAGATACGCAGTATTTT.

As for this clone: In the same sample, other DNA sequences code for this CDR3. The chain combines TRBV7-9 with TRBJ1-5; a possible D gene is TRBD1 (5 bases). CDR3 length: 14 amino acids. Trimming took off 5 bases at V and 1 base at J, with 9 bases between the two ends. Germline V gene data show CDR1 as SEHNR and CDR2 as FQNEAQ (reference sequence). The CDR3 loop is CASSQPGSNQPQHF. Written as DNA, the CDR3 is TGTGCCAGCAGCCAGCCAGGGAGCAATCAGCCCCAGCATTTT.

This clone was detected only once. The chain recombines TRBV5-4 with TRBJ2-7; D possibly corresponds to TRBD2 (6 bases). The CDR3 is 15 amino acids. Trimming left V 4 bases short and J 3 bases short, with 17 bases between. Per the germline V gene, CDR1 is SGHNT and CDR2 is YYREEE (reference sequence). In DNA form, the CDR3 reads TGTGCCAGCAGCCCGGCCGGGAGTAGGATCTACGAGCAGTACTTC. Protein sequence: CASSPAGSRIYEQYF.

As concerns this clone: Mismatch with germline at one junction end may stem from a read error. The V gene is TRBV14, the J gene TRBJ2-7, with TRBD2 as a possible D gene (6 bases). The germline V gene encodes CDR1 SGHDN and CDR2 FVKESK. The CDR3 consists of 19 residues. Written as DNA, the CDR3 is TGTGCCAGCAGCGAAGAGGGTCGAGCGGGCCCTTGGGTGTCCTACGAGCAGTACTTC. This encodes CASSEEGRAGPWVSYEQYF. Full variable domain (remainder filled in from reference TRBV14 and TRBJ2-7): EAGVTQFPSHSVIEKGQTVTLRCDPISGHDNLYWYRRVMGKEIKFLLHFVKESKQDESGMPNNRFLAERTGGTYSTLKVQPAELEDSGVYFCASSEEGRAGPWVSYEQYFGPGTRLTVT.

The chain joins TRBV28 to TRBJ1-5; TRBD1 aligns across 8 bases. Germline CDR1 reads MDHEN; CDR2 reads SYDVKM. This CDR3 spans 14 amino acids. Trimming removed 7 bases from V and 7 bases from J; junction bases left unmatched: 9. The CDR3 nucleotides are TGTGCCAGCAAAGAAGGACAGGGTAGACAGCCCCAGCATTTT. It is translated as CASKEGQGRQPQHF.

This clone was counted between two and nine times. The rearrangement uses TRBV6-5 and TRBJ1-1; the D gene is possibly TRBD1 (5 bases). This CDR3 spans 12 amino acids. Trimming cost V 5 bases and J 10 bases, with 14 bases left between them. Germline assignment: CDR1 MNHEY and CDR2 SVGAGI. CDR3 residues: CASSTTGYVAFF. In nucleotides, the CDR3 is TGTGCCAGCAGTACTACAGGTTACGTAGCTTTCTTT.

CDR3 region: CASSMGASGRSRPAYEQYF. CDR3 DNA: TGTGCCAGTAGTATGGGGGCTAGCGGGAGATCACGGCCAGCCTACGAGCAGTACTTC. V is TRBV19 and J is TRBJ2-7, with 10 bases fitting TRBD2. From germline, CDR1 is LNHDA and CDR2 SQIVND (reference sequence). The CDR3 extends over 19 amino acids. The J segment lost 2 bases and the V segment lost 3 bases, leaving 16 bases of the junction unmatched.

The V and J genes are TRBV18 and TRBJ1-1, with 7 bases that match TRBD1. CDR3 length: 15 amino acids. The V and J ends lost 2 bases and 1 base, in that order; junction bases with no gene match: 4. Germline V lookup: CDR1 KGHSH, CDR2 LQKENI. CDR3 amino acids: CASSPRRQGNTEAFF. CDR3 DNA sequence: TGTGCCAGCTCACCAAGAAGACAGGGGAACACTGAAGCTTTCTTT. The whole variable domain, remainder taken from reference TRBV18 and TRBJ1-1, is NAGVMQNPRHLVRRRGQEARLRCSPMKGHSHVYWYRQLPEEGLKFMVYLQKENIIDESGMPKERFSAEFPKEGPSILRIQQVVRGDSAAYFCASSPRRQGNTEAFFGQGTRLTVV.

The CDR3 coding sequence is TGTGCCAGCAGTTACTCGACAGGGATCTCTGGAAACACCATATATTTT. It codes for CASSYSTGISGNTIYF. J is TRBJ1-3 and V is TRBV6-5; 7 positions agree with TRBD1. V lost 0 bases to trimming and J lost 0 bases; unmatched junction nucleotides: 2. Germline CDR1 and CDR2: MNHEY and SVGAGI. The CDR3 extends over 16 amino acids.

The rearrangement joins TRBV20-1 to TRBJ2-3; D call uncertain. The CDR3 is 11 amino acids. Germline CDR1 DFQATT, CDR2 SNEGSKA (reference sequence). Deletions cut 7 bases from V and 1 base from J, with 6 bases between. CDR3 sequence (DNA): TGCAGTGTGGGCCGCACAGATACGCAGTATTTT. It codes for CSVGRTDTQYF.

The chain uses TRBV7-8 and TRBJ2-5; 12 nucleotides match TRBD2. Germline values: CDR1 SGHVS, CDR2 FQNEAQ. CDR3 length equals 16 residues. V shed 6 bases and J 8 bases; nucleotides not matched to a gene: 13. The CDR3 is CASRAGTSGFRETQYF. The CDR3 coding sequence is TGTGCCAGCAGGGCCGGGACTAGCGGGTTCCGAGAAACCCAGTACTTC.

The gene calls are TRBV28 and TRBJ2-6; TRBD1 matches at 11 bases. J was trimmed by 4 bases and V by 5 bases; bases with no gene match: 10. CDR1 and CDR2 (germline): MDHEN, SYDVKM. The CDR3 contains 18 residues. The DNA of the CDR3 is TGTGCCAGCAGTCCACCTGGACAGGGGGCGCCGGGGGCCAACGTCCTGACTTTC. It yields the protein CASSPPGQGAPGANVLTF.

The chain links TRBV3-1 (or the pseudogene TRBV3-2) to TRBJ2-1, with TRBD2 matching 13 bases. There are 15 residues in the CDR3. Germline assignment: CDR1 LGHDT and CDR2 YNNKEL (reference sequence). Losses at the gene ends were 6 bases for V and 4 bases for J; bases not matched to a gene: 3. The CDR3 loop reads CASRLAGGSYNEQFF. For the CDR3, the DNA is TGTGCCAGCAGACTAGCGGGGGGGTCTTACAATGAGCAGTTCTTC.

This clone was observed a single time. The chain has TRBV25-1 and TRBJ2-2; no clear D gene. This CDR3 comprises 15 residues. Germline V gives CDR1 MGHDK, CDR2 SYGVNS. V shed 8 bases and J shed 4 bases, with 17 bases lying between them. The CDR3 DNA sequence: TGTGCCAGCGAAATACACAGAGCCGGCACCGGGGAGCTGTTTTTT. Residues: CASEIHRAGTGELFF.

This chain joins TRBV7-8 and TRBJ1-4; D may be TRBD1 (6 bases). CDR3 length: 17 amino acids. The V gene's germline CDR1 is SGHVS and CDR2 FQNEAQ. The ends were cut back, 2 bases at V and 1 base at J, with 14 bases in the middle. The CDR3 is CASSLTLGGGTNEKLFF. The CDR3 region has the DNA TGTGCCAGCAGCTTAACGCTGGGAGGGGGAACTAATGAAAAACTGTTTTTT.

The chain employs TRBV30 and TRBJ1-2, with D perhaps matching TRBD1 (5 bases). Germline-derived CDR1 and CDR2 are GTSNPN and SVGIG (reference sequence). Trimming took 4 bases from V and 1 from J, leaving 13 bases between them. The CDR3 sequence is 14 residues long. CDR3 in amino acids: CAWTPGARNYGYTF. The DNA of the CDR3 is TGTGCCTGGACCCCTGGGGCTCGTAACTATGGCTACACCTTC.

The chain couples TRBV3-1 (or the pseudogene TRBV3-2) to TRBJ2-1, with 11 bases identical to TRBD2. V lost 6 bases and J lost 5; bases outside the gene matches: 6. The germline gives CDR1 LGHDT, CDR2 YNNKEL (reference sequence). This CDR3 region has 15 residues. The CDR3 loop reads CASRKGTSGNNEQFF. CDR3 bases: TGTGCCAGCAGGAAGGGGACTAGCGGAAACAATGAGCAGTTCTTC.

The chain has TRBV4-2 and TRBJ2-5; the D gene is possibly TRBD2 (6 bases). Germline CDR1 LGHNA, CDR2 YNFKEQ. Between the trimmed V and J ends, which lost 0 bases and 3 bases, there was a span of 17 bases. The CDR3 contains 17 residues. The chain's CDR3 is CASSQEEGMGVKETQYF. The CDR3 nucleotides are TGTGCCAGCAGCCAAGAGGAGGGAATGGGGGTTAAAGAGACCCAGTACTTC.

The chain carries TRBV6-5 and TRBJ1-3, with 7 nucleotides matching TRBD1. CDR3 length: 14 residues. Germline CDR1 reads MNHEY; CDR2 reads SVGAGI. Trimming at V came to 4 bases and at J to 3 bases, leaving 3 bases not matched to a gene. The CDR3 sequence: CASSSGGIGNTIYF. The CDR3 DNA follows: TGTGCCAGCAGTTCAGGGGGGATTGGAAACACCATATATTTT.

The J gene is TRBJ2-2, the V gene TRBV3-1 (or the pseudogene TRBV3-2); tentatively, D is TRBD1 (6 bases). With 3 bases removed from V and 7 bases from J, the gap between germline ends came to 15 bases. CDR1 and CDR2 (germline): LGHDT, YNNKEL (reference sequence). This CDR3 has 15 amino acids. The CDR3 DNA reads TGTGCCAGCAGCCAGAATACAGGGCCGATCGGGGAGCTGTTTTTT. As protein: CASSQNTGPIGELFF.

The V and J genes are TRBV6-5 and TRBJ2-1, with 10 bases identical to TRBD2. In germline, CDR1 is MNHEY, CDR2 SVGAGI. The trim removed 0 bases at V and 6 bases at J, leaving 5 bases unmatched. This CDR3 is 16 amino acids long. The CDR3 spells CASSYSVAGGGNEQFF. In DNA, the CDR3 is TGTGCCAGCAGTTACTCGGTAGCGGGAGGCGGCAATGAGCAGTTCTTC.

V gene TRBV30 combines with J gene TRBJ1-4, with 8 bases fitting TRBD1. Trimming removed 5 bases from V and 7 bases from J; junction bases left unmatched: 6. The CDR3 extends over 13 amino acids. The germline CDR1 and CDR2 sequences are GTSNPN and SVGIG (reference sequence). In DNA form, the CDR3 reads TGTGCCTGGTCCGGGACAGGACGTGAAAAACTGTTTTTT. Protein sequence: CAWSGTGREKLFF.

This clone was seen a handful of times. V and J are TRBV25-1 and TRBJ2-3, with 9 bases aligning to TRBD2. Germline V gene sequence: CDR1 MGHDK, CDR2 SYGVNS. With 6 bases clipped from V and 4 bases from J, the junction kept 8 bases outside the gene matches. The CDR3 has 15 amino acids. CDR3 region: CASRLAGGPADTQYF. In DNA form, the CDR3 reads TGTGCCAGCAGGTTGGCGGGGGGGCCAGCAGATACGCAGTATTTT.

The chain recombines TRBV5-1 with TRBJ2-1; TRBD2 agrees at 12 bases. With 4 bases clipped from V and 8 bases from J, the junction kept 7 bases outside the gene matches. CDR1 SGHRS and CDR2 YFSETQ come from the germline V gene. The CDR3 runs 15 residues. Here the CDR3 reads CASSPTSGSRHEQFF. DNA for the CDR3: TGCGCCAGCAGCCCGACTAGCGGGAGTAGGCATGAGCAGTTCTTC. Full variable domain (outside the CDR3, taken from reference TRBV5-1 and TRBJ2-1): KAGVTQTPRYLIKTRGQQVTLSCSPISGHRSVSWYQQTPGQGLQFLFEYFSETQRNKGNFPGRFSGRQFSNSRSEMNVSTLELGDSALYLCASSPTSGSRHEQFFGPGTRLTVL.

This sequence joins TRBV4-2 and TRBJ1-1, with 8 bases matching TRBD1. The germline CDR1 and CDR2 sequences are LGHNA and YNFKEQ. The ends lost 0 bases at V and 1 base at J; junction bases unmatched: 7. The CDR3 totals 17 residues. CDR3 protein: CASSQEVQGAGNTEAFF. The CDR3 region has the DNA TGTGCCAGCAGCCAAGAGGTCCAGGGGGCCGGGAACACTGAAGCTTTCTTT.

The CDR3 coding sequence is TGTGCCATCGCCCATTCCAGGGGGACAGATACGCAGTATTTT. Translating it yields CAIAHSRGTDTQYF. The chain joins TRBV10-3 to TRBJ2-3, with TRBD1 identical over 7 bases. V gave up 8 bases and J gave up 3 bases; unmatched junction bases: 8. Germline CDR1 and CDR2: ENHRY and SYGVKD. The CDR3 has 14 residues.

This clone was counted between two and nine times. The V and J genes are TRBV9 and TRBJ2-7; TRBD2 agrees at 8 bases. The V gene end was trimmed by 1 base and the J gene end by 3 bases; junction bases not matched to a gene: 6. The CDR3 loop spans 15 amino acids. The V gene's germline CDR1 is SGDLS and CDR2 YYNGEE. The CDR3 sequence is CASSVSSGSFYEQYF. CDR3 coding DNA: TGTGCCAGCAGCGTATCCAGCGGGAGTTTCTACGAGCAGTACTTC.

The sample holds one count of this clone. The CDR3 region has the DNA TGTGCCTGGAACAGGGGTAGCACAGATACGCAGTATTTT. It yields the protein CAWNRGSTDTQYF. This chain joins TRBV30 and TRBJ2-3, with TRBD1 identical over 7 bases. The CDR3 extends over 13 amino acids. Germline CDR1 GTSNPN, CDR2 SVGIG (reference sequence). Trimming at V came to 4 bases and at J to 0 bases, leaving 1 base not matched to a gene.

The chain links TRBV27 to TRBJ1-2, with D possibly being TRBD1 (6 bases). CDR1 and CDR2 (germline): MNHEY, SMNVEV (reference sequence). The CDR3 runs to 13 residues. V was cut by 2 bases and J by 6 bases, with 10 bases left in between. For the CDR3, the DNA is TGTGCCAGCAGTTTACGGCAGGGGAATGGCTACACCTTC. Translated: CASSLRQGNGYTF.

V is TRBV3-1 (or the pseudogene TRBV3-2) and J is TRBJ2-7; D is unclear. Germline loops: CDR1 LGHDT, CDR2 YNNKEL (reference sequence). Trimming cost V 0 bases and J 0 bases, with 9 bases left between them. This CDR3 region has 15 residues. The CDR3 sequence: CASSQEISVSYEQYF. The CDR3 DNA is TGTGCCAGCAGCCAAGAAATATCAGTCTCCTACGAGCAGTACTTC.